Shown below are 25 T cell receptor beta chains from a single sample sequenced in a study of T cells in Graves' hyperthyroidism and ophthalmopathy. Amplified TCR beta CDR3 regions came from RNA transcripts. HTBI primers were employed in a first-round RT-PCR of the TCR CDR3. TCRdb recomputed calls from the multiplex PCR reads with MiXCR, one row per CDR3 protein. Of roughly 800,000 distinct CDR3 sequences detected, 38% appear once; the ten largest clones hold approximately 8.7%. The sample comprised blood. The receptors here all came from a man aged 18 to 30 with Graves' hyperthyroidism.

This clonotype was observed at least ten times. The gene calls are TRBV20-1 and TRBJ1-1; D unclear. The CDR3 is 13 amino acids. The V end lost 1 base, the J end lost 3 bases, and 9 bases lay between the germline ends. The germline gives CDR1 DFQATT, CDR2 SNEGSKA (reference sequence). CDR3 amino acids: CSARVSGDTEAFF. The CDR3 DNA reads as TGCAGTGCTAGAGTCAGTGGGGACACTGAAGCTTTCTTT.

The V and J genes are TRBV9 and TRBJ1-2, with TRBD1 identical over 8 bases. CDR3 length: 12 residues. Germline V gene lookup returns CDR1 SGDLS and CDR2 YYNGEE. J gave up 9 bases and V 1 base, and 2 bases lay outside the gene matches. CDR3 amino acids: CASSVQGASYTF. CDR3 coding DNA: TGTGCCAGCAGCGTACAGGGGGCGAGCTACACCTTC.

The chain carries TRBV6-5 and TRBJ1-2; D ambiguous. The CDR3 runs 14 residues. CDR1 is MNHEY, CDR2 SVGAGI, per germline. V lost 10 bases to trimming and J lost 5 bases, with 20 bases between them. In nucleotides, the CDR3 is TGTGCCACCCTCCCGGGAGAGGCGGGGTATGGCTACACCTTC. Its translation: CATLPGEAGYGYTF.

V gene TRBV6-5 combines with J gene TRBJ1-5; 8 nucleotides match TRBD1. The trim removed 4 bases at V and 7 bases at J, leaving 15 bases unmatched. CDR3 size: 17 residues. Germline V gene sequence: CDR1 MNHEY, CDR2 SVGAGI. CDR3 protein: CASSWPGQASYEQPQHF. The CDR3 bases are TGTGCCAGCAGTTGGCCGGGACAGGCTTCGTACGAGCAGCCCCAGCATTTT.

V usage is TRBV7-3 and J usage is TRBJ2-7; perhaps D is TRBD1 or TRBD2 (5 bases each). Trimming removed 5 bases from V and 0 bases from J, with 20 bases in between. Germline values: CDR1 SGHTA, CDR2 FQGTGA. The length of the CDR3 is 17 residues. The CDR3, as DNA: TGTGCCAGCAGCCACCAACGAACGGGGCTATACTCCTACGAGCAGTACTTC. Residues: CASSHQRTGLYSYEQYF.

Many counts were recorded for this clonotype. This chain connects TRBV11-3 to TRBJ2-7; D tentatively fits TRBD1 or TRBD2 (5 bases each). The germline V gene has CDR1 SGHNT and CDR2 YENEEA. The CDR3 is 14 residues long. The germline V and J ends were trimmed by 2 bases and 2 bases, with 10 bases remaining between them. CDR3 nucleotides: TGTGCCAGCAGCTTAAGGGACGGAGCCTACGAGCAGTACTTC. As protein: CASSLRDGAYEQYF.

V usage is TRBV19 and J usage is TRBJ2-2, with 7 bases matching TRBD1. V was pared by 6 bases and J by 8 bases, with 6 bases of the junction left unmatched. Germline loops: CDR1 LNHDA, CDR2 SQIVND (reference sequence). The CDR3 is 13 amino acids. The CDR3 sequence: CASSLRGQGELFF. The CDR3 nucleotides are TGTGCCAGTAGCCTACGGGGACAGGGGGAGCTGTTTTTT.

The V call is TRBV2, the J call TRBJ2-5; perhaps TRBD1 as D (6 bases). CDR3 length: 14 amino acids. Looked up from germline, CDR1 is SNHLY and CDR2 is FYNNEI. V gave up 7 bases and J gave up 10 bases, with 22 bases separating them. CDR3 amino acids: CASMTGTSQESQYF. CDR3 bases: TGTGCCAGCATGACCGGGACATCCCAGGAAAGCCAGTACTTC.

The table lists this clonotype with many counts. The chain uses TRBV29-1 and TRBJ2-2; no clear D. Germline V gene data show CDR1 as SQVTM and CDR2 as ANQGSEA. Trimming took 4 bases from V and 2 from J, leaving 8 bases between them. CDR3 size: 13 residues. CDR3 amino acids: CSVGYTNTGELFF. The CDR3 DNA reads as TGCAGCGTTGGGTACACTAACACCGGGGAGCTGTTTTTT.

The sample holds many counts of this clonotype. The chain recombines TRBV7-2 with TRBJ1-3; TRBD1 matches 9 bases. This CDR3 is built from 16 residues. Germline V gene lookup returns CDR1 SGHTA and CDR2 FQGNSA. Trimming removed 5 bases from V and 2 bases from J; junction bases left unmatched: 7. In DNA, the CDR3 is TGTGCCAGCAGCCCAACACAGGGGGCGGCTGGAAACACCATATATTTT. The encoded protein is CASSPTQGAAGNTIYF.

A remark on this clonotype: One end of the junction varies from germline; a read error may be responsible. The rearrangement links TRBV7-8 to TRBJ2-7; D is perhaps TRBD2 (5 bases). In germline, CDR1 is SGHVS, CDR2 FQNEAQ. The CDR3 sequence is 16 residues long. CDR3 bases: TGCGCCAGCAGCCAAGAGCCGGGGTCCCTCTCCTACGAGCAGTACTTC. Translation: CASSQEPGSLSYEQYF.

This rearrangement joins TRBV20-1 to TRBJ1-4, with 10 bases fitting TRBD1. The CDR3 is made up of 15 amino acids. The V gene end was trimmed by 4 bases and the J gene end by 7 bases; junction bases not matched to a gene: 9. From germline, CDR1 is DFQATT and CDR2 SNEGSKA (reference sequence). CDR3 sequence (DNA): TGCAGTGCTATGAGACAGGGGGCGCGTCGTGAAAAACTGTTTTTT. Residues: CSAMRQGARREKLFF.

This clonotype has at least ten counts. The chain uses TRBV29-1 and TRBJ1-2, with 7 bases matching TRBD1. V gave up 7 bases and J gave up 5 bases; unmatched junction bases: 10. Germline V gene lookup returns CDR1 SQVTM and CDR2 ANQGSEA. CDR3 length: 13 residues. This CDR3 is CSAKEGQSYGYTF. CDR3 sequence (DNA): TGCAGCGCGAAGGAGGGACAGTCTTATGGCTACACCTTC. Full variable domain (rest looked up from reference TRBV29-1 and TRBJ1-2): SAVISQKPSRDICQRGTSLTIQCQVDSQVTMMFWYRQQPGQSLTLIATANQGSEATYESGFVIDKFPISRPNLTFSTLTVSNMSPEDSSIYLCSAKEGQSYGYTFGSGTRLTVV.

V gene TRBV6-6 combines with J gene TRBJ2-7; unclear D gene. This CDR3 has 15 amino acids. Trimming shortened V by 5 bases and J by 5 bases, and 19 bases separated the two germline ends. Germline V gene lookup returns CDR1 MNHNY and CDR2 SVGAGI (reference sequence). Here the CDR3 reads CASSSSRYDGDEQYF. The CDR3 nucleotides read TGTGCCAGCAGTAGTTCTAGATATGATGGCGACGAGCAGTACTTC.

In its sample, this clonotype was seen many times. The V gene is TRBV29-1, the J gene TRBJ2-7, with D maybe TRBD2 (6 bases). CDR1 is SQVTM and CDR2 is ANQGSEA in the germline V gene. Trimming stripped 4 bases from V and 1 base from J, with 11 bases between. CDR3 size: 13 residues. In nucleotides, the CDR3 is TGCAGCGTTGGTACTAGCCGATCCTACGAGCAGTACTTC. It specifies CSVGTSRSYEQYF.

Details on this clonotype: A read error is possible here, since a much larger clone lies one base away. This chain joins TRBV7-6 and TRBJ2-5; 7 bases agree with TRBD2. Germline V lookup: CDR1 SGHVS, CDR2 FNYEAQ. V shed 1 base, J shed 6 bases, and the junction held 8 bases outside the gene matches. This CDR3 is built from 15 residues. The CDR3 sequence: CASSLVAGAQQTQYF. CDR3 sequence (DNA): TGTGCCAGCAGCTTAGTCGCGGGAGCACAACAGACCCAGTACTTC.

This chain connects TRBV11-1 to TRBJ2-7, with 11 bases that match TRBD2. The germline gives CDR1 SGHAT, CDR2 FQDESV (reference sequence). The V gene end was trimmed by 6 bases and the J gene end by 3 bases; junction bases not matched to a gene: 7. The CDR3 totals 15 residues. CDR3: CASSGPTSGGYEQYF. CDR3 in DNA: TGTGCCAGCAGTGGCCCCACTAGCGGGGGCTACGAGCAGTACTTC. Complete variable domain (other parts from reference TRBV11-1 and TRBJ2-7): EAEVAQSPRYKITEKSQAVAFWCDPISGHATLYWYRQILGQGPELLVQFQDESVVDDSQLPKDRFSAERLKGVDSTLKIQPAELGDSAMYLCASSGPTSGGYEQYFGPGTRLTVT.

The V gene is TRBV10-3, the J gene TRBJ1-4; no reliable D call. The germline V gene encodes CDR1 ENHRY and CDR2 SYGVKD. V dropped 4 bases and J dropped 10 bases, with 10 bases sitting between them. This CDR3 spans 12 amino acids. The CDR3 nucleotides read TGTGCCATCAGTGGGAGAGCGGGAAAACTGTTTTTT. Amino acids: CAISGRAGKLFF.

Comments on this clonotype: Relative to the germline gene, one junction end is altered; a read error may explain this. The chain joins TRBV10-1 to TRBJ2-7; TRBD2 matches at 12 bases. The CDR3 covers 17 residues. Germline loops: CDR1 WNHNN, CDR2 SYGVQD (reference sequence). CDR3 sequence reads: CASSESYPSGGANEQYF. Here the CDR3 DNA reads TGTGCCAGCAGTGAGTCCTATCCTAGCGGGGGGGCCAACGAGCAGTACTTC.

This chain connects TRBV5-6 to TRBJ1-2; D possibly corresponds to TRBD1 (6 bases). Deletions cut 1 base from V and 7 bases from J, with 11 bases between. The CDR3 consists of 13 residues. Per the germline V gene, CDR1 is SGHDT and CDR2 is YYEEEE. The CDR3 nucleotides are TGTGCCAGCAGCTTGATCCAGGGGTTTGGCTACACCTTC. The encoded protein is CASSLIQGFGYTF.

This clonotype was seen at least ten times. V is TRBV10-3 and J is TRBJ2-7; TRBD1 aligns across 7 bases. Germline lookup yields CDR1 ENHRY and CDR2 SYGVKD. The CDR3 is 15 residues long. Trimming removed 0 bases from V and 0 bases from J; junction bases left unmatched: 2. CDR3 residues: CAISESGQTSYEQYF. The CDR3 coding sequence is TGTGCCATCAGTGAGTCGGGACAGACCTCCTACGAGCAGTACTTC.

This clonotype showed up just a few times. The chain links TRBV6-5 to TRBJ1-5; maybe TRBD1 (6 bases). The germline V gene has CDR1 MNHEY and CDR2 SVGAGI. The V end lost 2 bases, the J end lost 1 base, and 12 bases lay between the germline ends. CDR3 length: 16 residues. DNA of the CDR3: TGTGCCAGCAGTTACGGGGCAGGGGTAAGCAATCAGCCCCAGCATTTT. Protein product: CASSYGAGVSNQPQHF.

The CDR3 DNA reads TGTGCCAGCAGTGTTCCGGGACAGACTTCCCATGGCTACACCTTC. It encodes CASSVPGQTSHGYTF. V is TRBV25-1 and J is TRBJ1-2; 7 bases map to TRBD1. Germline V lookup: CDR1 MGHDK, CDR2 SYGVNS. J was trimmed by 6 bases and V by 4 bases; bases with no gene match: 11. The CDR3 is made up of 15 amino acids.

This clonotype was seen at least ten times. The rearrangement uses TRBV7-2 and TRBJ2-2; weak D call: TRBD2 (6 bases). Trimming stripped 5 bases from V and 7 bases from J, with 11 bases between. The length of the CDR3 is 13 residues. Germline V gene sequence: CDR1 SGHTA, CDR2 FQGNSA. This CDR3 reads CASSQRLVGELFF. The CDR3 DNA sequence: TGTGCCAGCAGCCAACGACTAGTCGGGGAGCTGTTTTTT.

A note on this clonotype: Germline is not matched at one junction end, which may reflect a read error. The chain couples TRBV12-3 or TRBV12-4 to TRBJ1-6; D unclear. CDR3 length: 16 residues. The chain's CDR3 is CASSSSEESYDSPLHF. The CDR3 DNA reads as TGTGCCAGCAGTTCCTCGGAGGAAAGCTATGATTCACCCCTCCACTTT.